This T cell receptor (beta chain) was sequenced during a study of blood T cell repertoires in COVID-19. Study background: Sites across the United States, Italy and Spain contributed samples from acute and convalescent COVID-19.

The V gene end was trimmed by 1 base and the J gene end by 0 bases; junction bases not matched to a gene: 12. The CDR3 is 19 residues long. Germline V lookup: CDR1 SGHRS, CDR2 YFSETQ. Assay used: immunoSEQ multiplex PCR; TCRdb lists only in-frame clones, some missing. Of about 47,000 clones in the sample, roughly 86% were seen once. The sequence derives from a man aged 50-60 years with active COVID-19. The chain recombines TRBV5-1 with TRBJ1-4; the match to TRBD1 covers 7 bases. Sequenced input: peripheral blood. This CDR3 reads CASSLRLGDSDTTNEKLFF. The CDR3, as DNA: TGCGCCAGCAGCTTGAGGCTCGGGGACAGCGATACAACTAATGAAAAACTGTTTTTT.